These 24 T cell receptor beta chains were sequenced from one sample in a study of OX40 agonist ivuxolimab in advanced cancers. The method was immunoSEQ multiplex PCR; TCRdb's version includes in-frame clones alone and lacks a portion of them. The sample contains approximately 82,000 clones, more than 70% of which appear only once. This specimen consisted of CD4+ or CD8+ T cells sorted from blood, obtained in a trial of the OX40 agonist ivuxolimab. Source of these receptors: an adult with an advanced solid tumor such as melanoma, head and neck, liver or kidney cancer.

CDR3 coding DNA: TGTGCCAGCAGGGTGCAGGGTGGCTACGAGCAGTACTTC. It is translated as CASRVQGGYEQYF. The chain employs TRBV7-2 and TRBJ2-7; possibly TRBD1 for D (5 bases). Germline V lookup: CDR1 SGHTA, CDR2 FQGNSA. Between the trimmed V and J ends, which lost 6 bases and 3 bases, there was a span of 12 bases. The CDR3 has 13 amino acids. The full variable domain, in which reference TRBV7-2 and TRBJ2-7 provide the parts outside the CDR3, is GAGVSQSPSNKVTEKGKDVELRCDPISGHTALYWYRQSLGQGLEFLIYFQGNSAPDKSGLPSDRFSAERTGGSVSTLTIQRTQQEDSAVYLCASRVQGGYEQYFGPGTRLTVT.

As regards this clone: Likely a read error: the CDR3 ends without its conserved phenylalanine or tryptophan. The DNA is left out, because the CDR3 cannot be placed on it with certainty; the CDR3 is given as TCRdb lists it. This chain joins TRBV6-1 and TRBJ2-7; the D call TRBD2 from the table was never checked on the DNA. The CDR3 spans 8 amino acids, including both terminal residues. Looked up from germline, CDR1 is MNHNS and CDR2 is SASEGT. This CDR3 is CAPEITFS.

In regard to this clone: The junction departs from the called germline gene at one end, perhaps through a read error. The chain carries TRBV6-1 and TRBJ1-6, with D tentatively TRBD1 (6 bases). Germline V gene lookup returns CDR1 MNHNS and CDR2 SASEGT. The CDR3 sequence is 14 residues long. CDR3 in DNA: TGTGCCGGCAGTGGACAGAGCTATAATTCACCCCTCCACTTT. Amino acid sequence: CAGSGQSYNSPLHF.

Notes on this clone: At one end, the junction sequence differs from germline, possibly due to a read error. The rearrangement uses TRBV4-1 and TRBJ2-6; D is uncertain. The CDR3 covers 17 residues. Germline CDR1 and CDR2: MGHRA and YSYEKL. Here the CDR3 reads CANSQDFRNSGANVLTF. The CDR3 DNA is TGCGCCAACAGCCAAGATTTTCGCAACTCCGGGGCCAACGTCCTGACTTTC.

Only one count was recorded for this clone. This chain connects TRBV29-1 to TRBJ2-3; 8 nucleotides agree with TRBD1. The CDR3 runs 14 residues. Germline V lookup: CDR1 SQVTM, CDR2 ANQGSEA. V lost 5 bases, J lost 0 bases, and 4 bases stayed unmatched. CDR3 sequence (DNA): TGCAGCGTTTCAGGGGGCCGTAGCACAGATACGCAGTATTTT. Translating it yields CSVSGGRSTDTQYF.

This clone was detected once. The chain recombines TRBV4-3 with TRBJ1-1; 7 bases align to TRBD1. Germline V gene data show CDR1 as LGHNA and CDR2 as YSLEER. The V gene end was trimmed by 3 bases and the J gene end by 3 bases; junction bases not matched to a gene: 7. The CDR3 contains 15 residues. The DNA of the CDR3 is TGCGCCAGCAGCCAGGAGGGGGACAGATACACTGAAGCTTTCTTT. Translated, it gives CASSQEGDRYTEAFF.

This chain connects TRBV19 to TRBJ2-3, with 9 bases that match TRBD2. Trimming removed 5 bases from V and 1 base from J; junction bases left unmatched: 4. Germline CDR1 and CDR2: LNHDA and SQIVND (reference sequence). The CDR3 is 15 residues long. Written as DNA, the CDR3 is TGTGCCAGTAGTTTCCGGACTAGCGGCACAGATACGCAGTATTTT. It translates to CASSFRTSGTDTQYF. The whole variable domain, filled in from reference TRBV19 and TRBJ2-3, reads DGGITQSPKYLFRKEGQNVTLSCEQNLNHDAMYWYRQDPGQGLRLIYYSQIVNDFQKGDIAEGYSVSREKKESFPLTVTSAQKNPTAFYLCASSFRTSGTDTQYFGPGTRLTVL.

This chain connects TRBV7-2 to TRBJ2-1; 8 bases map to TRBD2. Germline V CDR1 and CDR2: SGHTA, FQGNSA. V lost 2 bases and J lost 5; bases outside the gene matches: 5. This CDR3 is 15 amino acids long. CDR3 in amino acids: CASSLPGLAHNEQFF. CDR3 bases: TGTGCCAGCAGCTTACCCGGACTAGCTCACAATGAGCAGTTCTTC.

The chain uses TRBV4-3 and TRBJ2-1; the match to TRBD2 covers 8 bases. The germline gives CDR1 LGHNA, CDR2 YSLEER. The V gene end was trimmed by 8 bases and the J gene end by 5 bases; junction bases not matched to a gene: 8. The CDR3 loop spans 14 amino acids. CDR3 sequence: CASGRMRGDNEQFF. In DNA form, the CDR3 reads TGCGCCAGCGGTCGAATGCGGGGGGACAATGAGCAGTTCTTC.

For the CDR3, the DNA is TGTGCCAGCAGCCCTCTCTTGTCCTCTGGAAACACCATATATTTT. Amino acids: CASSPLLSSGNTIYF. The V gene is TRBV5-5, the J gene TRBJ1-3; D is unresolved. V gave up 4 bases and J gave up 0 bases, with 11 bases separating them. Germline V gene data show CDR1 as SGHKS and CDR2 as YYEKEE (reference sequence). This CDR3 is 15 amino acids long.

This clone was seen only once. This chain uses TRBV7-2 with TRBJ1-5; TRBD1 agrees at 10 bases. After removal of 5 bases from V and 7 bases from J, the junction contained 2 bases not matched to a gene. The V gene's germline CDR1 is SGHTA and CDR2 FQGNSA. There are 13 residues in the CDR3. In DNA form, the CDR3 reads TGTGCCAGCAGCGGGACAGGGGACCAGCCCCAGCATTTT. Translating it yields CASSGTGDQPQHF. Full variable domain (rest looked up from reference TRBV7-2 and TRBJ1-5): GAGVSQSPSNKVTEKGKDVELRCDPISGHTALYWYRQSLGQGLEFLIYFQGNSAPDKSGLPSDRFSAERTGGSVSTLTIQRTQQEDSAVYLCASSGTGDQPQHFGDGTRLSIL.

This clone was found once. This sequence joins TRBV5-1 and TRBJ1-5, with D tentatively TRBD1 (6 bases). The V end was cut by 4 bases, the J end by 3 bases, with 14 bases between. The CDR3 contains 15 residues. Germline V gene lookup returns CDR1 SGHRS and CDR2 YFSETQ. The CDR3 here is CASSGRQAFNQPQHF. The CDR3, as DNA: TGCGCCAGCAGCGGTCGACAGGCGTTCAATCAGCCCCAGCATTTT.

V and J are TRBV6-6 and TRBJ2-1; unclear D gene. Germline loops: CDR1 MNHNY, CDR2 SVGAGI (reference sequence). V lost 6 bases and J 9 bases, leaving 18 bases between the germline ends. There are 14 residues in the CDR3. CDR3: CASRSRSGGSEQFF. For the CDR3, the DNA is TGTGCCAGCAGGAGCAGATCTGGTGGCAGTGAGCAGTTCTTC.

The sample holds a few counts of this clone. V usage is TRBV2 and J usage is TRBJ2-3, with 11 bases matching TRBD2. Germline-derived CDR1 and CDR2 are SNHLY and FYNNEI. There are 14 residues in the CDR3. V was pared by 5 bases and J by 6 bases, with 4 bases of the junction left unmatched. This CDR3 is CASSPRLAGDTQYF. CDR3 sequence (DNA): TGTGCCAGCAGTCCAAGACTAGCGGGGGATACGCAGTATTTT.

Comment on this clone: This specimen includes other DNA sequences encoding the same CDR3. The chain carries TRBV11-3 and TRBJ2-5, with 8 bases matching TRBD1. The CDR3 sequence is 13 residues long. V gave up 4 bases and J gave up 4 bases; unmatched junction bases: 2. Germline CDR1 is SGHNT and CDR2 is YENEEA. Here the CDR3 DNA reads TGTGCCAGCAGCTCAGACAGGGGAGAGACCCAGTACTTC. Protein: CASSSDRGETQYF.

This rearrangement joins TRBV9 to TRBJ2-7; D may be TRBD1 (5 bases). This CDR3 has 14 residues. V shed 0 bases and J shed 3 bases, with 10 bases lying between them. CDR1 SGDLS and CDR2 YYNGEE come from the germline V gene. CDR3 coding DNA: TGTGCCAGCAGCGTAGAAGGGGAAAACTACGAGCAGTACTTC. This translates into CASSVEGENYEQYF.

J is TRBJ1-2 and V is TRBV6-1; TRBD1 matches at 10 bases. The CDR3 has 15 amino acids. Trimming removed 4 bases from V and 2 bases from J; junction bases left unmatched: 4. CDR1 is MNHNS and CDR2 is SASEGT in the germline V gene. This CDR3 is CASSAGQGGNYGYTF. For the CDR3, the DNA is TGTGCCAGCAGTGCCGGACAGGGGGGGAACTATGGCTACACCTTC.

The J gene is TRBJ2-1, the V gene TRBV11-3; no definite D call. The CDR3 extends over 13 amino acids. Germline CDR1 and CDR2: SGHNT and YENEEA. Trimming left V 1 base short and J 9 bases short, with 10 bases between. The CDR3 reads CASSLADWSEQFF. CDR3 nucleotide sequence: TGTGCCAGCAGCTTAGCCGACTGGAGTGAGCAGTTCTTC.

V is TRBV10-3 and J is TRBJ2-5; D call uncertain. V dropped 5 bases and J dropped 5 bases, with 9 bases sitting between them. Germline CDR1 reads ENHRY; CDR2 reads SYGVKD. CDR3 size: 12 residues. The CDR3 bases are TGTGCCATCAGTAAAAAAGGGGAGACCCAGTACTTC. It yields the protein CAISKKGETQYF.

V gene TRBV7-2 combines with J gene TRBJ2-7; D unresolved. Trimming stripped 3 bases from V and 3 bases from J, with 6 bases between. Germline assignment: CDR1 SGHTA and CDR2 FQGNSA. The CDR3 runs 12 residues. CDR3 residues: CASSFDFYEQYF. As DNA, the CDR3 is TGTGCCAGCAGCTTCGACTTCTACGAGCAGTACTTC.

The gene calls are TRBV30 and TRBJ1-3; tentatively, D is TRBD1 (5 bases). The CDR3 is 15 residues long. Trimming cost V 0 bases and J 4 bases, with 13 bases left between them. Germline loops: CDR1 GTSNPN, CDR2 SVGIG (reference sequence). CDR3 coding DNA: TGTGCCTGGAGTGTACTGGCAGGGAACGGAAACACCATATATTTT. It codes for CAWSVLAGNGNTIYF.

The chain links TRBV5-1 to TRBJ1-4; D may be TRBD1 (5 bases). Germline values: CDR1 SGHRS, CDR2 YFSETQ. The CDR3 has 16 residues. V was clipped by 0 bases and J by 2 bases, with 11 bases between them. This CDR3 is CASSLAEGRTNEKLFF. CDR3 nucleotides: TGCGCCAGCAGCTTGGCCGAGGGACGGACTAATGAAAAACTGTTTTTT.

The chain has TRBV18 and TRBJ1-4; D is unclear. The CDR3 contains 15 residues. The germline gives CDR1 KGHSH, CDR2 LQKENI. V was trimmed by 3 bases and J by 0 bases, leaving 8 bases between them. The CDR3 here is CASSPRGSTNEKLFF. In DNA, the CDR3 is TGTGCCAGCTCACCCCGAGGTTCAACTAATGAAAAACTGTTTTTT.

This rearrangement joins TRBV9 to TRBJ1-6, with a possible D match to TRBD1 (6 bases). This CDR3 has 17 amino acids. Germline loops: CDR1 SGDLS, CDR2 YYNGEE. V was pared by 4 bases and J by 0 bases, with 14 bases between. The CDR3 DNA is TGTGCCAGCAGCACCGACAGGTCTAGCTCCTATAATTCACCCCTCCACTTT. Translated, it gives CASSTDRSSSYNSPLHF.